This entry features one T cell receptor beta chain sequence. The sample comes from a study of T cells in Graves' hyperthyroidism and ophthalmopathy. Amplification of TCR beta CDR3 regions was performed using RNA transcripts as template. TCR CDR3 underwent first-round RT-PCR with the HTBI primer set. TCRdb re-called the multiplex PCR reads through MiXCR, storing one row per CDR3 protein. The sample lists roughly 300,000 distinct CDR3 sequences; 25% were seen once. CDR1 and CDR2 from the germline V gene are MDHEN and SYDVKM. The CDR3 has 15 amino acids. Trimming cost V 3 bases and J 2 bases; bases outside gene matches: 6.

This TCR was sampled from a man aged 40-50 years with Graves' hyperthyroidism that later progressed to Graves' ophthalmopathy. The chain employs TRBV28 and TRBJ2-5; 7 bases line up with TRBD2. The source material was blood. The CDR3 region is CASSFPSGEQETQYF. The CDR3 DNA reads TGTGCCAGCAGTTTTCCTAGCGGAGAGCAAGAGACCCAGTACTTC. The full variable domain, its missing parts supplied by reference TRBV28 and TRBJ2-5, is DVKVTQSSRYLVKRTGEKVFLECVQDMDHENMFWYRQDPGLGLRLIYFSYDVKMKEKGDIPEGYSVSREKKERFSLILESASTNQTSMYLCASSFPSGEQETQYFGPGTRLLVL.